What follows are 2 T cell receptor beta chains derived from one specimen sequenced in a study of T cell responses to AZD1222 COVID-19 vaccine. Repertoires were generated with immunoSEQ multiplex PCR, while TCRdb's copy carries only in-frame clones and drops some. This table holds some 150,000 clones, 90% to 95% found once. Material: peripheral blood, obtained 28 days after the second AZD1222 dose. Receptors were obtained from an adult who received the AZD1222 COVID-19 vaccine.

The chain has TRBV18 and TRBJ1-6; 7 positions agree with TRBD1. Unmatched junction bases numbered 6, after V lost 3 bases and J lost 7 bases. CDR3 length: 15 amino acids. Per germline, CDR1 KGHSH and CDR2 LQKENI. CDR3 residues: CASSPRDSLNSPLHF. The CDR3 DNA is TGTGCCAGCTCACCCCGGGACAGCTTGAATTCACCCCTCCACTTT.

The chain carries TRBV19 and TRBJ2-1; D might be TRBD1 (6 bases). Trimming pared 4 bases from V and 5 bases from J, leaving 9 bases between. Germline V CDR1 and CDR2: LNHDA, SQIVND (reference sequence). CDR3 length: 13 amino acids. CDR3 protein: CASSTRDNNEQFF. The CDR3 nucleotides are TGTGCCAGTAGTACTCGGGACAACAATGAGCAGTTCTTC.